Listed below are T cell receptor beta chains from one sample, sequenced in a study of CD8 T cells in Susac syndrome. TCRdb called the immunoSEQ multiplex PCR reads again in MiXCR, with one record for every CDR3 protein. The sample lists under 550,000 distinct CDR3 sequences, around 85% occurring once. Sequenced: CD8+ T cells from PBMCs. The receptors here all came from a human donor with multiple sclerosis. Both conserved end residues are part of each CDR3. A row's size may be missing; if present it is once, few, many or a size class.

CDR3 length,clone size,V gene,J gene,CDR3 protein
17,NA,TRBV19,TRBJ2-2,CASSPTEGGANTGELFF
14,NA,TRBV2,TRBJ2-1,CASSEAPQTNEQFF
13,NA,TRBV12-3/TRBV12-4,TRBJ2-3,CASSFTGTDTQYF
15,NA,TRBV5-1,TRBJ1-2,CASSRGPRASGGYTF
14,NA,TRBV7-2,TRBJ2-7,CASSFLADSYEQYF
13,few,TRBV19,TRBJ1-1,CASSPILRSEAFF
20,NA,TRBV11-2,TRBJ2-6,CASSLGTGPQANSGANVLTF
16,NA,TRBV4-1,TRBJ1-6,CASSQDPSSYNSPLHF
13,NA,TRBV19,TRBJ2-3,CASMEGGTDTQYF
15,once,TRBV3-1,TRBJ1-3,CASTSDTSTGNTIYF
17,once,TRBV6-1,TRBJ2-1,CASSRGDSGTPYNEQFF
13,once,TRBV30,TRBJ1-1,CAWAGELNTEAFF
13,NA,TRBV30,TRBJ1-1,CAWTTDLNTEAFF
16,NA,TRBV20-1,TRBJ1-2,CSARETVRLANYGYTF
13,NA,TRBV20-1,TRBJ2-7,CSATRGGEHEQYF
14,NA,TRBV7-7,TRBJ1-2,CASNRHRDYYGYTF
13,NA,TRBV15,TRBJ1-2,CATSPGGSGGYTF
11,NA,TRBV6-4,TRBJ2-2,CAIRNTGELFF
17,NA,TRBV6-2/TRBV6-3,TRBJ2-7,CASRTYPGLAGTYEQYF
12,NA,TRBV2,TRBJ1-1,CASSGDVPEAFF
11,NA,TRBV6-2/TRBV6-3,TRBJ1-1,CASRVGSEAFF
13,NA,TRBV24-1,TRBJ1-1,CATSSRGGGEAFF
14,NA,TRBV5-1,TRBJ1-2,CASSLGGVLYGYTF
15,NA,TRBV19,TRBJ1-1,CASSSRDEGSTEAFF
14,NA,TRBV9,TRBJ2-5,CASTRYDREETQYF
13,NA,TRBV12-3/TRBV12-4,TRBJ2-4,CASRGAMGDIQYF
14,NA,TRBV2,TRBJ2-5,CASEGTSGVETQYF
15,NA,TRBV7-9,TRBJ2-1,CASSHGLAGGHEQFF
16,NA,TRBV5-6,TRBJ1-1,CASSSPTDRLNTEAFF
16,NA,TRBV4-2,TRBJ1-5,CASSQERGQLNQPQHF
16,NA,TRBV4-1,TRBJ2-6,CASNSRATSGANVLTF
14,NA,TRBV15,TRBJ1-3,CATGQPSSGNTIYF
14,NA,TRBV7-6,TRBJ2-7,CASSLGGDLYEQYF
15,NA,TRBV29-1,TRBJ2-5,CSVEEPIMYQETQYF
15,NA,TRBV20-1,TRBJ2-1,CSAPGDSGVYNEQFF
15,NA,TRBV4-1,TRBJ1-2,CASSPDGGSNYGYTF
15,NA,TRBV9,TRBJ1-2,CASSTWDRGRNGYTF
14,once,TRBV7-6,TRBJ1-6,CASSSQVPYSPLHF
16,NA,TRBV7-8,TRBJ2-1,CASSIKNRKMDNEQFF
14,few,TRBV6-1,TRBJ2-3,CASSEDWGTDTQYF
17,NA,TRBV12-5,TRBJ2-1,CASGFGTSGGYYNEQFF
13,NA,TRBV30,TRBJ2-2,CAWGQAGTGELFF
15,few,TRBV6-5,TRBJ2-7,CASSYLVGQGYEQYF
13,NA,TRBV6-1,TRBJ1-1,CASSEVANTEAFF
15,NA,TRBV4-2,TRBJ2-7,CASSQAGLAWHEQYF
16,NA,TRBV7-9,TRBJ2-7,CASSLEPGLNLYEQYF
16,NA,TRBV9,TRBJ2-1,CASSVGAEGPYNEQFF
17,NA,TRBV30,TRBJ2-1,CAWSVGSDITLYNEQFF
12,NA,TRBV6-2/TRBV6-3,TRBJ2-1,CATDRAYNEQFF
13,NA,TRBV29-1,TRBJ2-7,CSVPRGQHYEQYF
13,NA,TRBV27,TRBJ1-2,CASRTGANYGYTF
13,NA,TRBV9,TRBJ2-4,CASSVTGENIQYF
16,NA,TRBV7-2,TRBJ1-1,CASSLGTEGMNTEAFF
10,NA,TRBV6-6,TRBJ2-3,CASMGDTQYF
14,NA,TRBV7-9,TRBJ2-5,CASSLGPGWETQYF
15,NA,TRBV7-6,TRBJ1-3,CASSRLTDSGNTIYF
18,NA,TRBV3-1,TRBJ2-7,CASSQGDRSERRSYEQYF